This T cell receptor beta chain was captured in a study of immune evolution from preneoplasia to lung adenocarcinoma. Study observations and caveats: Normal lung had the highest top T cell clone frequencies. KRAS-mutant nodules had the highest T cell clonality.

Comments on this clone: What it binds is not known. Germline is not matched at one junction end, which may reflect a read error.

TCRdb's table, derived via immunoSEQ multiplex PCR, lists solely in-frame clones and lacks some. Of over 11,000 clones detected, about four fifths appear once; the ten largest clones hold 4.2%. From germline, CDR1 is MDHEN and CDR2 SYDVKM. This CDR3 region has 14 residues. The receptor's source is a person aged 70 to 85 with lung adenocarcinoma. The sequenced sample consisted of FFPE minimally invasive lung adenocarcinoma tissue. The rearrangement uses TRBV28 and TRBJ1-5, with D uncertain. The CDR3 DNA reads TGTGGCAGCAGGAACGGAGTTAGCAATCAGCCCCAGCATTTT. It codes for CGSRNGVSNQPQHF.